This is a list of T cell receptor beta chains from one sample in a study of blood T cell repertoires in COVID-19. Sequenced by immunoSEQ multiplex PCR; TCRdb stores in-frame clones only, minus some. Of approximately 400,000 clones in the sample, 80% to 90% were seen once. Sample: PBMCs or T cells enriched from blood (not recorded which). The receptor source for this set is a man aged 25 to 40 who had recovered from COVID-19. Each CDR3 is given with its conserved first and last residue. D genes are given only for firm matches. Expanded clones are given a class, and other clones once, few, many or no size at all.

12 TRBD2 - TRBJ2-7 TRBV10-3 CAISGGGYEQYF TGTGCCATCAGTGGGGGGGGTTACGAGCAGTACTTC
15 - - TRBJ2-1 TRBV11-2 CASSPRRDLINEQFF TGTGCCAGCAGCCCAAGGCGGGACTTAATCAATGAGCAGTTCTTC
12 - few TRBJ2-1 TRBV4-2 CASSLFSREQFF TGTGCCAGCAGCCTATTTAGTCGGGAGCAGTTCTTC
15 TRBD1 - TRBJ1-2 TRBV5-1 CASSSPDRGNYGYTF TGCGCCAGCAGCTCCCCCGACAGGGGGAACTATGGCTACACCTTC
15 TRBD2 - TRBJ2-2 TRBV11-2 CASSPGLMNTGELFF TGTGCCAGCAGCCCGGGACTAATGAACACCGGGGAGCTGTTTTTT
14 - - TRBJ2-3 TRBV18 CASSPRLATDTQYF TGTGCCAGCTCACCGCGTCTTGCGACAGATACGCAGTATTTT
16 - - TRBJ2-7 TRBV4-2 CASSPGSAGNSYEQYF TGTGCCAGCAGCCCGGGGTCCGCGGGGAACTCCTACGAGCAGTACTTC
16 TRBD1 - TRBJ1-5 TRBV2 CASRELAGGSNQPQHF TGTGCCAGCAGGGAATTAGCAGGGGGCAGCAATCAGCCCCAGCATTTT
15 - few TRBJ1-4 TRBV18 CASSPAGATNEKLFF TGTGCCAGCTCACCCGCGGGGGCAACTAATGAAAAACTGTTTTTT
16 TRBD1 - TRBJ1-2 TRBV9 CASSGGTGPGGGGYTF TGTGCCAGCAGCGGAGGGACAGGCCCGGGCGGAGGCGGCTACACCTTC
16 - - TRBJ1-4 TRBV7-6 CASSLGGGATNEKLFF TGTGCCAGCAGCTTAGGCGGGGGCGCAACTAATGAAAAACTGTTTTTT
12 - - TRBJ1-3 TRBV12-3/TRBV12-4 CASSLKSDTIYF TGTGCCAGCAGCCTGAAATCGGACACCATATATTTT
13 - - TRBJ1-1 TRBV7-6 CASSKGQITEAFF TGTGCCAGCAGCAAAGGACAGATCACTGAAGCTTTCTTT
17 - - TRBJ1-1 TRBV12-5 CASGLVRFGQNNTEAFF TGTGCTAGTGGTTTGGTACGTTTCGGACAGAATAACACTGAAGCTTTCTTT
15 TRBD1 once TRBJ1-6 TRBV20-1 CSATELGQGGSPLHF TGCAGTGCTACTGAGCTAGGACAGGGCGGCTCACCCCTCCACTTT
15 TRBD1 - TRBJ1-1 TRBV9 CASSAVDRGYTEAFF TGTGCCAGCAGCGCCGTTGACAGGGGATACACTGAAGCTTTCTTT
16 TRBD1 - TRBJ2-1 TRBV2 CASSEALGTAYNEQFF TGTGCCAGCAGTGAAGCCTTAGGGACAGCCTACAATGAGCAGTTCTTC
17 TRBD1 - TRBJ2-5 TRBV7-2 CASSLTLLRQGDETQYF TGTGCCAGCAGCTTAACACTGTTGCGACAGGGGGACGAGACCCAGTACTTC
14 - - TRBJ2-1 TRBV24-1 CATSESDPRGEQFF TGTGCCACCAGTGAGTCGGACCCTCGGGGTGAGCAGTTCTTC
15 - - TRBJ1-5 TRBV6-6 CASTQDEGAVRRQHF TGTGCCAGCACCCAGGACGAGGGAGCGGTACGGCGCCAGCATTTT
15 TRBD1 few TRBJ1-6 TRBV6-5 CASRQTGGISSPLHF TGTGCCAGCAGGCAGACAGGGGGAATCAGTTCACCCCTCCACTTT
15 TRBD2 - TRBJ2-3 TRBV3-1/TRBV3-2 CASSPERGTTDTQYF TGTGCCAGCAGCCCCGAGCGGGGGACCACAGATACGCAGTATTTT
13 - - TRBJ2-3 TRBV13 CASSLGRTDTQYF TGTGCCAGCAGCTTAGGGCGGACAGATACGCAGTATTTT
14 - - TRBJ1-1 TRBV10-3 CAISEDQANTEAFF TGTGCCATCAGTGAAGATCAGGCGAACACTGAAGCTTTCTTT
10 - - TRBJ1-1 TRBV20-1 CSAAGTEAFF TGCAGTGCCGCCGGGACTGAAGCTTTCTTT
14 TRBD1 - TRBJ1-1 TRBV19 CASSWTGVNTEAFF TGTGCCAGTAGCTGGACAGGGGTTAACACTGAAGCTTTCTTT
12 - once TRBJ1-1 TRBV4-1 CASSQEAYEAFF TGCGCCAGCAGCCAAGAAGCGTATGAAGCTTTCTTT
13 - - TRBJ1-1 TRBV7-9 CASSLSGSPEAFF TGTGCCAGCAGCTTATCGGGGTCCCCTGAAGCTTTCTTT
14 - - TRBJ2-5 TRBV5-1 CASSLGSQQETQYF TGCGCCAGCAGCTTGGGGTCACAACAAGAGACCCAGTACTTC
16 TRBD1 - TRBJ1-6 TRBV27 CASSRDPGQGNSPLHF TGTGCCAGCAGTCGAGATCCGGGACAGGGAAATTCACCCCTCCACTTT
14 - - TRBJ2-3 TRBV7-2 CASSLLDTADTQYF TGTGCCAGCAGCTTATTGGATACAGCAGATACGCAGTATTTT
16 TRBD2 - TRBJ2-1 TRBV30 CAWSGLPSGAYNEQFF TGTGCCTGGAGTGGACTACCGAGCGGGGCCTACAATGAGCAGTTCTTC